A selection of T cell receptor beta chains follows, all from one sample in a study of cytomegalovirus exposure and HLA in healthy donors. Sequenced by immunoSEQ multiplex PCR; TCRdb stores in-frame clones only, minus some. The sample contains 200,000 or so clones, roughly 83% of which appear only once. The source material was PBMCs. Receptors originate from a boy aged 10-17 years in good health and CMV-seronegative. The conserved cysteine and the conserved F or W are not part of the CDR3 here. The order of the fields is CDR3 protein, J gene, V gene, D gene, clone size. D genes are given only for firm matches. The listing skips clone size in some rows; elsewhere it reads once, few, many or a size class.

ASSLGQGSTEAF,TRBJ1-1,TRBV5-1,-,once
ASSIQGTGAARYNEQF,TRBJ2-1,TRBV19,TRBD1,once
ASRSDSYSNQPQH,TRBJ1-5,TRBV6-5,-,-
ASSFDRAGGTQY,TRBJ2-5,TRBV7-9,TRBD2,-
AWGGQGAGYT,TRBJ1-2,TRBV30,TRBD1,-
ASSLGQTNEQF,TRBJ2-1,TRBV18,-,few
ASAQSGPQH,TRBJ1-5,TRBV6-1,-,-
ASSLGEEAF,TRBJ1-1,TRBV7-8,-,-
ASLTDYSPLH,TRBJ1-6,TRBV5-8,-,-
AWSVPRRGAYEQY,TRBJ2-7,TRBV30,-,-
ASSFYLRQGLSYEQY,TRBJ2-7,TRBV11-2,TRBD1,-
ASSQDPKGGANTGELF,TRBJ2-2,TRBV4-1,-,-
ASSQGASGSLSYEQY,TRBJ2-7,TRBV11-2,TRBD2,-
ASSPSSTNYEQY,TRBJ2-7,TRBV9,-,-
ATTPGASTDTQY,TRBJ2-3,TRBV7-9,-,-
ASSSDRGLWGGYT,TRBJ1-2,TRBV7-8,TRBD1,-
ASRTSGGAGGQETQY,TRBJ2-5,TRBV5-1,TRBD2,-
ASSFLRAGGVYNEQF,TRBJ2-1,TRBV5-6,TRBD2,-
ASSLPGVVGGYT,TRBJ1-2,TRBV5-4,-,-
ASSTGLNQPQH,TRBJ1-5,TRBV2,-,-
ASTAVRDRGPANYGYT,TRBJ1-2,TRBV19,TRBD1,-
ASSRNQPQH,TRBJ1-5,TRBV28,-,few
ASSFLYTEAF,TRBJ1-1,TRBV28,-,-
ARGDGYT,TRBJ1-2,TRBV30,-,-
ASSGGQENTEAF,TRBJ1-1,TRBV2,-,-
ASRTSGYGYT,TRBJ1-2,TRBV5-1,-,-
ASSFRQGLNTEAF,TRBJ1-1,TRBV5-1,TRBD1,-
ASSLPDTLSNQPQH,TRBJ1-5,TRBV28,-,-
ASRPTGQGNTIY,TRBJ1-3,TRBV27,-,-
ASSPTASTGANVLT,TRBJ2-6,TRBV6-4,-,few
ASSQEESGIYGYT,TRBJ1-2,TRBV4-1,-,few
ASSPQDTEAF,TRBJ1-1,TRBV7-9,-,few
ASRTAGTGGVGGNQPQH,TRBJ1-5,TRBV2,TRBD1,-
ASSERAAVGEKLF,TRBJ1-4,TRBV2,-,-
ASSLGQGYNEQF,TRBJ2-1,TRBV5-1,TRBD1,few
ASSEASNQPQH,TRBJ1-5,TRBV6-4,-,once
ASSQEGQGTHEQY,TRBJ2-7,TRBV4-3,TRBD1,-
ASRTAISYEQY,TRBJ2-7,TRBV28,-,-
ASSPLPQTSGGFRRETQY,TRBJ2-5,TRBV2,TRBD2,-
ASSRIEPVDSGTDTQY,TRBJ2-3,TRBV11-2,-,-
ASSAGQALH,TRBJ1-6,TRBV25-1,-,-
ASSLSQGRETQY,TRBJ2-5,TRBV5-4,-,once
AIGRGVQETQY,TRBJ2-5,TRBV10-3,TRBD2,-
ASSLGRASNTQY,TRBJ2-3,TRBV7-7,-,-
ASSTGLGRNTEAF,TRBJ1-1,TRBV19,-,-
ASSTGPRQDNEKLF,TRBJ1-4,TRBV19,-,-
ASIFSAGGENTGELF,TRBJ2-2,TRBV7-9,-,-
AWRQDLGEKLF,TRBJ1-4,TRBV30,-,-
ASSKRTSGRGNEQF,TRBJ2-1,TRBV27,TRBD2,-